These 25 T cell receptor beta chains were all obtained from the same sample, sequenced in a study of identical twins. TCRdb reprocessed the 5' RACE reads via MiXCR and lists one record per CDR3 protein. Among 1,800,000 or so distinct CDR3 sequences, less than 35% were seen once, and the ten largest hold under 0.35%. The specimen sequenced was cord blood. Every receptor here comes from a newborn girl in good health.

CDR3: CASSIYAGGPDEQFF. The DNA for the CDR3 is TGTGCCAGTAGTATATATGCGGGGGGACCTGATGAGCAGTTCTTC. The V call is TRBV19, the J call TRBJ2-1, with TRBD2 matching over 8 bases. CDR3 length: 15 amino acids. CDR1 and CDR2 (germline): LNHDA, SQIVND (reference sequence). J was trimmed by 8 bases and V by 2 bases; bases with no gene match: 8.

In its sample, this clonotype was seen a few times. CDR3 protein: CASSLLFEGNYGYTF. CDR3 in DNA: TGTGCCAGCAGTTTATTATTTGAGGGAAACTATGGCTACACCTTC. J is TRBJ1-2 and V is TRBV27, with D unresolved. Germline V gene lookup returns CDR1 MNHEY and CDR2 SMNVEV (reference sequence). Trimming shortened V by 1 base and J by 2 bases, and 11 bases separated the two germline ends. The CDR3 runs 15 residues.

V and J are TRBV11-1 and TRBJ2-1, with 11 positions matching TRBD2. J lost 4 bases, V lost 11 bases, and 7 bases had no gene match. The CDR3 covers 14 residues. Germline CDR1 SGHAT, CDR2 FQDESV (reference sequence). CDR3 sequence reads: CAGARTSGYNEQFF. The CDR3 region has the DNA TGTGCCGGTGCCCGGACTAGCGGGTACAATGAGCAGTTCTTC.

V usage is TRBV5-1 and J usage is TRBJ1-2; TRBD1 aligns across 11 bases. V lost 1 base, J lost 4 bases, and 3 bases stayed unmatched. Germline V gene lookup returns CDR1 SGHRS and CDR2 YFSETQ. The CDR3 has 15 amino acids. The CDR3, as DNA: TGCGCCAGCAGCTTGTGGGACAGGGGGATCTATGGCTACACCTTC. This translates into CASSLWDRGIYGYTF.

This chain joins TRBV20-1 and TRBJ2-3; 9 positions match TRBD2. The CDR3 spans 16 residues. V lost 3 bases to trimming and J lost 0 bases; unmatched junction nucleotides: 7. CDR1 and CDR2 (germline): DFQATT, SNEGSKA (reference sequence). For the CDR3, the DNA is TGCAGTGCTAGTAGGCTAGCGGGGTCTAGCACAGATACGCAGTATTTT. Its translation is CSASRLAGSSTDTQYF.

The chain links TRBV5-1 to TRBJ2-1; TRBD2 matches 9 bases. J lost 3 bases, V lost 4 bases, and 5 bases had no gene match. CDR3 length equals 15 residues. CDR1 and CDR2 from the germline V gene are SGHRS and YFSETQ. The CDR3 DNA sequence: TGCGCCAGCAGCCCGGCGGGGGGGGACTACAATGAGCAGTTCTTC. This sequence encodes CASSPAGGDYNEQFF. The variable domain in full, with the rest retrieved from reference TRBV5-1 and TRBJ2-1, is KAGVTQTPRYLIKTRGQQVTLSCSPISGHRSVSWYQQTPGQGLQFLFEYFSETQRNKGNFPGRFSGRQFSNSRSEMNVSTLELGDSALYLCASSPAGGDYNEQFFGPGTRLTVL.

On this clonotype itself: A read error may produce the germline difference seen at one junction end. J is TRBJ2-3 and V is TRBV6-6; possibly TRBD2 for D (7 bases). Germline V lookup: CDR1 MNHNY, CDR2 SVGAGI (reference sequence). The CDR3 consists of 17 residues. Written as DNA, the CDR3 is TGTGCCAGCATTTACTCGATCGGGGGGCTGGGCACAGATACGCAGTATTTT. Translation: CASIYSIGGLGTDTQYF.

This sequence joins TRBV7-9 and TRBJ1-1, with D unresolved. The germline V and J ends were trimmed by 2 bases and 0 bases, with 10 bases remaining between them. From germline, CDR1 is SEHNR and CDR2 FQNEAQ (reference sequence). This CDR3 is 15 amino acids long. The chain's CDR3 is CASSLNERLNTEAFF. CDR3 DNA: TGTGCCAGCAGCTTAAATGAGCGGTTGAACACTGAAGCTTTCTTT.

There are many counts of this clonotype. The rearrangement joins TRBV5-1 to TRBJ2-5; D could derive from TRBD1 or TRBD2 (5 bases each). Germline-derived CDR1 and CDR2 are SGHRS and YFSETQ. This CDR3 has 17 residues. V lost 1 base, J lost 2 bases, and 18 bases lay in between. For the CDR3, the DNA is TGCGCCAGCAGCTTGAAGTTGCTCCCGGGACCTCAAGAGACCCAGTACTTC. It translates to CASSLKLLPGPQETQYF.

Note on this clonotype: A much more abundant neighbour one base away suggests this may be a read error. The chain combines TRBV2 with TRBJ2-1; 12 bases are shared with TRBD2. CDR3 length equals 14 residues. The V gene end was trimmed by 10 bases and the J gene end by 4 bases; junction bases not matched to a gene: 5. Germline loops: CDR1 SNHLY, CDR2 FYNNEI. The CDR3 DNA reads TGTGCCAACCAAGGACTAGCGGGGTACAATGAGCAGTTCTTC. Its protein is CANQGLAGYNEQFF.

The chain couples TRBV7-9 to TRBJ2-2; a possible D gene is TRBD2 (6 bases). Germline values: CDR1 SEHNR, CDR2 FQNEAQ (reference sequence). There are 16 residues in the CDR3. The V and J ends lost 5 bases and 1 base respectively, with 14 bases between them. In nucleotides, the CDR3 is TGTGCCAGCAGCCTGTTAGGAGGGCGGAACACCGGGGAGCTGTTTTTT. The encoded protein is CASSLLGGRNTGELFF. Full variable domain (rest looked up from reference TRBV7-9 and TRBJ2-2): DTGVSQNPRHKITKRGQNVTFRCDPISEHNRLYWYRQTLGQGPEFLTYFQNEAQLEKSRLLSDRFSAERPKGSFSTLEIQRTEQGDSAMYLCASSLLGGRNTGELFFGEGSRLTVL.

Points on this clonotype: A junction end diverges from the germline sequence, so it may reflect a read error. The genes are TRBV5-1 and TRBJ1-2; D perhaps matches TRBD1 (5 bases). The CDR3 is 15 amino acids. Germline CDR1 reads SGHRS; CDR2 reads YFSETQ. The CDR3 loop reads CAGSPGPQTNYGYTF. CDR3 nucleotide sequence: TGCGCCGGCAGCCCGGGACCGCAAACTAACTATGGCTACACCTTC.

The CDR3 loop is CSATRESSYEQYF. The CDR3 DNA follows: TGCAGTGCTACCCGGGAGAGCTCCTACGAGCAGTACTTC. V usage is TRBV20-1 and J usage is TRBJ2-7; perhaps TRBD2 as D (6 bases). The CDR3 length is 13 residues. The V and J ends lost 4 bases and 0 bases respectively, with 10 bases between them. Germline assignment: CDR1 DFQATT and CDR2 SNEGSKA (reference sequence).

This clonotype was observed once. The chain uses TRBV20-1 and TRBJ1-2; D remains unclear. Per the germline V gene, CDR1 is DFQATT and CDR2 is SNEGSKA (reference sequence). The CDR3 is 13 amino acids. V was pared by 3 bases and J by 4 bases, with 12 bases between. CDR3 in amino acids: CSASSGNPYGYTF. The CDR3 DNA reads TGCAGTGCTAGTTCGGGTAACCCCTATGGCTACACCTTC.

This clonotype was counted a few times. DNA of the CDR3: TGTGCCAGCAGGGCACGGGACTCTGGGGCTTCCTACGAGCAGTACTTC. Amino acid sequence: CASRARDSGASYEQYF. The V and J genes are TRBV12-3 or TRBV12-4 and TRBJ2-7, with TRBD2 as a possible D gene (6 bases). The CDR3 consists of 16 residues. The V gene lost 6 bases and the J gene lost 1 base, with 19 bases spanning the gap.

With respect to this clonotype: A read error may account for a junction end that differs from germline. The rearrangement uses TRBV14 and TRBJ2-3, with 7 bases fitting TRBD2. Germline loops: CDR1 SGHDN, CDR2 FVKESK. CDR3 length equals 13 residues. As DNA, the CDR3 is TGTGCCAGCGGCCAAGTGCGGCTAGCGGTGCAGTATTTT. Its translation is CASGQVRLAVQYF.

In the case of this clonotype: Possible read error: a much larger clone is one base away. The rearrangement joins TRBV18 to TRBJ1-2, with D hard to call. The CDR3 extends over 13 amino acids. The germline V gene has CDR1 KGHSH and CDR2 LQKENI. V was cut by 2 bases and J by 0 bases, with 4 bases left in between. The CDR3 region is CASSPEANYGYTF. The CDR3 nucleotides read TGTGCCAGCTCACCAGAAGCTAACTATGGCTACACCTTC.

The chain uses TRBV4-1 and TRBJ2-7, with a tentative D call TRBD2 (6 bases). This CDR3 has 17 amino acids. The V end was cut by 0 bases, the J end by 4 bases, with 19 bases between. Germline CDR1 reads MGHRA; CDR2 reads YSYEKL. The DNA of the CDR3 is TGCGCCAGCAGCCAAGAAGTTCAGGACGGGGACTTTTACGAGCAGTACTTC. This gives the protein CASSQEVQDGDFYEQYF.

This clonotype occurred a few times. This chain uses TRBV6-5 with TRBJ2-3, with 7 nucleotides matching TRBD2. Germline lookup yields CDR1 MNHEY and CDR2 SVGAGI. This CDR3 spans 16 amino acids. J gave up 4 bases and V 6 bases, and 13 bases lay outside the gene matches. This CDR3 is CASRGLAAGEADTQYF. The DNA for the CDR3 is TGTGCCAGCAGGGGACTCGCGGCGGGAGAGGCAGATACGCAGTATTTT.

This clonotype was observed a handful of times. The CDR3 loop is CAWSVALGYTF. The CDR3 DNA reads as TGTGCCTGGAGCGTGGCCCTCGGCTACACCTTC. This chain connects TRBV30 to TRBJ1-2; D ambiguous. CDR3 length: 11 amino acids. V was trimmed by 3 bases and J by 8 bases, leaving 10 bases between them. Per germline, CDR1 GTSNPN and CDR2 SVGIG (reference sequence). Looking up the rest from reference TRBV30 and TRBJ1-2 gives the full variable domain: SQTIHQWPATLVQPVGSPLSLECTVEGTSNPNLYWYRQAAGRGLQLLFYSVGIGQISSEVPQNLSASRPQDRQFILSSKKLLLSDSGFYLCAWSVALGYTFGSGTRLTVV.

This clonotype came up a few times. The rearrangement uses TRBV4-1 and TRBJ1-2, with TRBD1 as a possible D gene (6 bases). V lost 2 bases to trimming and J lost 4 bases, with 14 bases between them. This CDR3 comprises 15 residues. CDR1 MGHRA and CDR2 YSYEKL come from the germline V gene. CDR3 protein: CASSQRVGQLYGYTF. The CDR3 DNA sequence: TGCGCCAGCAGCCAAAGAGTAGGACAGCTCTATGGCTACACCTTC.

The V gene is TRBV28, the J gene TRBJ1-3; possibly TRBD1 for D (6 bases). This CDR3 is built from 15 residues. V lost 5 bases and J 4 bases, leaving 15 bases between the germline ends. Germline V lookup: CDR1 MDHEN, CDR2 SYDVKM. The CDR3 loop is CASSLTPGTGNTIYF. CDR3 DNA: TGTGCCAGCAGTCTAACACCCGGGACAGGAAACACCATATATTTT.

This clonotype showed up just a few times. V is TRBV20-1 and J is TRBJ2-5; 15 bases fit TRBD2. The end of the DNA fits TRBJ2-7 better, so the J call may be wrong. The CDR3 has 16 residues. The V gene's germline CDR1 is DFQATT and CDR2 SNEGSKA (reference sequence). CDR3 in amino acids: CSARAGTSGRLYEQYF. For the CDR3, the DNA is TGCAGTGCTAGAGCGGGGACTAGCGGGAGGCTCTACGAGCAGTACTTC.

This clonotype was seen more than once but under ten times. This chain uses TRBV6-1 with TRBJ1-1, with D unclear. CDR1 is MNHNS and CDR2 is SASEGT in the germline V gene. There are 15 residues in the CDR3. The V gene lost 2 bases and the J gene lost 1 base, with 11 bases spanning the gap. The CDR3: CASSELAGANTEAFF. CDR3 in DNA: TGTGCCAGCAGTGAATTGGCAGGCGCGAACACTGAAGCTTTCTTT.

This clonotype was observed a single time. A much larger clonotype is one base distant, so this may be a read error. The J gene is TRBJ2-5, the V gene TRBV20-1; TRBD2 matches at 10 bases. The tail of the sequence fits TRBJ2-7 better, so the J call may be wrong. This CDR3 contains 16 residues. Germline values: CDR1 DFQATT, CDR2 SNEGSKA (reference sequence). In DNA form, the CDR3 reads TGCAGTGCTAGCTCTCCTCTAGCGGGAGTTACGGCCGAGCAGTACTTC. Translating it yields CSASSPLAGVTAEQYF.